Reported below is one T cell receptor (beta chain). The sample comes from a study of blood T cell repertoires in COVID-19. Study-wide context: T cells, B-cell-depleted T cells, or PBMCs supplied cDNA or gDNA.

Assay: immunoSEQ multiplex PCR; the TCRdb copy retains only in-frame clones and omits some. The sample holds 100,000 to 150,000 clones, about nine tenths seen once. The germline V gene encodes CDR1 MDHEN and CDR2 SYDVKM. There are 15 residues in the CDR3. V shed 6 bases, J shed 4 bases, and the junction held 7 bases outside the gene matches. Sequencing input: peripheral blood. The clonotype comes from a woman aged 70 to 79 with COVID-19, enrolled during active disease. The V and J genes are TRBV28 and TRBJ2-1; TRBD1 matches 9 bases. In DNA form, the CDR3 reads TGTGCCAGCAGCACACACAGGGGGCGGTACAATGAGCAGTTCTTC. Residues: CASSTHRGRYNEQFF.